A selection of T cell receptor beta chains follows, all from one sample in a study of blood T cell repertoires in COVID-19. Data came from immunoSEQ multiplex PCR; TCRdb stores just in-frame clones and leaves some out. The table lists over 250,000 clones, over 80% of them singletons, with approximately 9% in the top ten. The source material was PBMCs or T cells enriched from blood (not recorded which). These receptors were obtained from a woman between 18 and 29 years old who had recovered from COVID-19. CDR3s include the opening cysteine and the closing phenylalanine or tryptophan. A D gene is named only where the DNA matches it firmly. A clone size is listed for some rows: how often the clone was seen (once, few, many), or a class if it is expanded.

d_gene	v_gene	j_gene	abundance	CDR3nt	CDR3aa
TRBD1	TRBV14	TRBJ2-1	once	TGTGCCAGCAGCCAAGATGTAGGACAGGGGGTCAATGAGCAGTTCTTC	CASSQDVGQGVNEQFF
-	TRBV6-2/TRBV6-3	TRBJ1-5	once	TGTGCCAGCAGTTACAGGGGTTGGCAGAAAAATCAGCCCCAGCATTTT	CASSYRGWQKNQPQHF
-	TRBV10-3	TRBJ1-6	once	TGTGCCATCAGTGGGGAGTCCAATTCACCCCTCCACTTT	CAISGESNSPLHF
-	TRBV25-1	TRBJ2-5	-	TGTGCCAGCAGTGAATGGGCACAGGTAGAGCCGTACTTC	CASSEWAQVEPYF
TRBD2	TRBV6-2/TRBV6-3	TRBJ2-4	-	TGTGCCAGCAGTTTTCTAGCGGGAGGAAACATTCAGTACTTC	CASSFLAGGNIQYF
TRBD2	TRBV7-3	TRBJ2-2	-	TGTGCCAGCAGCTTAATGGGTAGCGGGAGCACCGGGGAGCTGTTTTTT	CASSLMGSGSTGELFF
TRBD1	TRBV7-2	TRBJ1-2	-	TGTGCCAGCAGCCAGGACAGGCTCTATGGCTACACCTTC	CASSQDRLYGYTF
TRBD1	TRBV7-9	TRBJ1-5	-	TGTGCCAGCAGCTCCCTCCCGGACAGGGAACATAGCAATCAGCCCCAGCATTTT	CASSSLPDREHSNQPQHF
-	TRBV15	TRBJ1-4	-	TGTGCCACCAGCAGAGGGCGGGGGCTTGGTAATGAAAAACTGTTTTTT	CATSRGRGLGNEKLFF
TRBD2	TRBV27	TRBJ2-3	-	TGTGCCAGCAGTCCGAGACTAGCGGGCAGCACAGATACGCAGTATTTT	CASSPRLAGSTDTQYF
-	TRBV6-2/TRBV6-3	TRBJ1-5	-	TGTGCCAGCAGTTCGAGACAGAAGAGTCAGCCCCAGCATTTT	CASSSRQKSQPQHF
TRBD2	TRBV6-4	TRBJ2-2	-	TGTGCCAGCAGGATAGCGGGAACCGGGGAGCTGTTTTTT	CASRIAGTGELFF
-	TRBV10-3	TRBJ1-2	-	TGTGCCATCAGTGTTGGCTCGAACTATGGCTACACCTTC	CAISVGSNYGYTF
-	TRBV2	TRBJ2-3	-	TGTGCCAGCAGGCCGGGACAATGGGGCACAGATACGCAGTATTTT	CASRPGQWGTDTQYF
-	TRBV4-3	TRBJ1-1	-	TGCGCCAGCAGCCAAGAAGGGAGGTCCACTGAAGCTTTCTTT	CASSQEGRSTEAFF
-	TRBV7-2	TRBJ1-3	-	TGTGCCAGCAGCGAGTTCGGGTCCGGAAACACCATATATTTT	CASSEFGSGNTIYF
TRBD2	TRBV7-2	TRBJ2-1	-	TGTGCCAGCAGCCAAGCGGGGGTCTCCTACAATGAGCAGTTCTTC	CASSQAGVSYNEQFF
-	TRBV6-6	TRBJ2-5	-	TGTGCCAGCAGTTACTCGTCCAGGGGTGGAGAGACCCAGTACTTC	CASSYSSRGGETQYF
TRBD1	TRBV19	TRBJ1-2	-	TGTGCCAGCAGAGGACAGGGGTCCCCTAACTATGGCTACACCTTC	CASRGQGSPNYGYTF